Included here is one TCR beta chain sequence, with context. Its antigen is still unknown. Base-call qualities are not available, and no considerably larger clone is one nucleotide away. This entry is derived from a study of cytomegalovirus exposure and HLA in healthy donors (TCRdb year 2017). In terms of the full investigation: An earlier analysis of several hundred of the donors reported approximately 290 Gb of sequence data and more than 90 million unique TCR beta sequences from approximately 180 million T cells. About 280 gigabases of sequencing data and around 85 million unique TCR sequences made up an early release that covered under 750 HLA-typed donors. Of the roughly 420 genotyped donors, less than 90% were placed in the genetic ancestry cluster associated with self-reported Caucasian donors. The study aimed to test whether cataloging public T cell receptors could reveal signatures of past pathogen exposure. The study used immunosequencing to profile the T cell repertoires of approximately 690 subjects and linked those repertoires to cytomegalovirus serostatus. A separate validation cohort of 90 to 150 different subjects was used in addition to the approximately 670-subject first cohort. To predict cytomegalovirus infection status, the study brought together high-throughput TCR immunosequencing, statistical association of individual TCRs with disease status, and machine learning. To study patterns of TCR occurrence, a later analysis re-analyzed previously published TCR beta repertoires from around 660 donors and added high-resolution HLA genotyping. In the later analysis, no new phenotypic data were used to find candidate immune exposures; instead, reliance was placed on TCR beta sequences and their occurrence across donors. An earlier analysis of more than 450 of the donors used high-throughput TCR beta sequencing to judge whether each TCR beta V gene segment behaved as functional or pseudogenic. Alongside the repertoire data, information on donor age, sex, ethnicity and CMV serostatus was compiled. Genome-wide SNP genotypes for about 65% of the roughly 670 donors were used in a later genetic analysis, which treated that subset as a discovery cohort. Every discovery cohort repertoire had been produced on one sequencing platform. Class I and class II HLA loci were covered by the typing at four-digit resolution. The number of typed donors differed by locus: 629-630 for A, B, C, DRB1 and DQB1; about 520 for DQA1; approximately 610 for DPA1; and some 470 for DPB1. Roughly five DR-DQ haplotypes were handled as single units for association and clustering because linkage in the cohort was strong. Across under 500 genotyped donors of the cohort, an average of roughly 200,000 unique TCR beta nucleotide sequences per donor were sequenced, and roughly a sixth of those sequences were non-productive.

The CDR3 spans 15 residues, from the cysteine through the phenylalanine. Here the CDR3 DNA is all that survives: 45 bases in frame from base 1. The junction shows trimming of 2 bases on V and 4 bases on J, and the gene matches do not reach 7 bases of it. CDR1 and CDR2 are read off the germline V gene as MDHEN and SYDVKM. The cohort comprised approximately 700 healthy bone marrow donors. At the time of sampling, all cohort members were nominally healthy, though unrecorded immune exposures were likely present. The donor was CMV seropositive and was included in the group of approximately 310 seropositive cohort members. Every donor gave a peripheral blood sample, and the peripheral blood mononuclear cells from that sample were used for TCR beta sequencing. Genomic DNA was extracted from the blood cell samples with the Qiagen DNeasy Blood Extraction Kit. Libraries were prepared through the immunoSEQ multiplex PCR assay. For the multiplex PCR, a mixture combining 60 forward primers for TCR Vbeta segments and 13 reverse primers for TCR Jbeta segments was used. The CDR3 region of rearranged TCR beta genes was amplified from genomic DNA by a multiplex PCR assay. The Illumina HiSeq System was used to sequence the amplified TCR beta libraries as 87-base-pair reads. On the study's bioinformatics: A later analysis tallied 75 million to 95 million unique TCR beta chains across the roughly 610 repertoires, and about 12 million of those chains were shared by two or more donors. To remove PCR and sequencing errors, raw reads were error-corrected and collapsed into unique sequences using a nearest-neighbor algorithm that merged closely related sequences. V, D and J gene segments were assigned by aligning CDR3 sequences to IMGT reference sequences. For a sequence to be retained, at least a six-nucleotide match to both a V gene segment and a J gene segment was required. A rearrangement counted as productive if the CDR3 had no stop codons and remained in frame with V and J, and every other rearrangement counted as non-productive. Following IMGT convention, CDR3 was defined as the stretch from the second conserved V-encoded cysteine up to the conserved J-encoded phenylalanine. Sequences without an unambiguous match to a single V gene segment were excluded from the earlier analysis of almost 600 of the donors. In an earlier analysis of approximately 560 of the donors, a V segment was called functional when productive rearrangements were above 56.7%, and segregating when the standard deviation between donors exceeded 5%. A statistical classification framework was built to diagnose cytomegalovirus status from the catalog of TCR beta chain sequences. A later analysis assigned V and J genes by comparing TCR nucleotide sequences with IMGT/GENE-DB human TR gene sequences. A later analysis assigned CDR3 sequences and most-parsimonious VDJ recombination scenarios with the TCRdist pipeline. In a later analysis, each TCR beta chain was defined by its CDR3 amino acid sequence together with its V-gene family, and reads lacking a unique V-gene family were excluded. In a later analysis, approximately 640 highly shared, low-generation-probability nucleotide sequences were removed to address suspected cross-contamination and a sequencing artifact. For each public chain, a later analysis derived a clonal expansion index from normalized ranks of inferred template counts within each repertoire. In a later analysis, generation probabilities were computed with a VDJ recombination model fitted to out-of-frame rearrangements, and the resulting probabilities were checked against IGoR. In a later analysis, TCR-TCR, TCR-HLA and TCR-CMV co-occurrence was scored with hypergeometric tests, and a repertoire-size bias correction was applied to TCR pairs. To estimate false discovery rates, a later analysis permuted the HLA or CMV assignments 20 times. In a later analysis, co-occurring TCRs were grouped using DBSCAN, and TCRdist sequence similarity was added for clustering within HLA-allele-positive subsets. Repertoires with fewer than 30,000 or more than 120,000 public chains were left out of co-occurrence clustering, as were five repertoires with anomalous nucleotide sharing. TCRdb retrieved this table from immuneACCESS and kept in-frame rearrangements only. Not all clones are present; in checked studies, unresolved V genes account for under half, and no reason is known for the remainder. That table furnishes V, J and clone size, whereas the DNA furnished D and trimming. The sample table records around 200,000 clones; around 86% of these occur just once. The ten biggest clones cover 6.3% of the sample.

Broad study findings and their caveats: Because counts were too low, more than 15 rarely observed V segments, including chromosome 9 orphons, were excluded from the earlier analysis of under 650 of the donors. The 87-base-pair reads could not distinguish some IMGT-functional V segments, including TRBV6-2 and TRBV6-3, so those segments were excluded. A later genetic analysis reported fewer N-insertions in productive TCRs among donors in an Asian-associated ancestry cluster than the roughly 700-donor mean. The presence/absence analyses assumed that sequencing depth was roughly uniform across donors, and that assumption may not be true. Compared with equally common non-associated chains, HLA-associated TCR beta chains in a later analysis were more clonally expanded and had lower generation probabilities. An earlier analysis of 450 to 750 of the donors showed that most TCR beta V segments appeared in productive rearrangements either about 87% or about 30% of the time, which broadly matched IMGT annotations. Because some donors lacked HLA typing at each locus, the association tests relied only on the typed subset. Immune exposure information for the cohort was limited to CMV serostatus. In this cohort, only TCR beta chains were sequenced, and detectable features were limited by the absence of alpha or paired-chain data. When HLA alleles, especially DR and DQ, strongly co-occurred, TCR associations were difficult to assign to individual alleles. The classifier was reported to diagnose cytomegalovirus status with high specificity and sensitivity in both the original cohort and the validation cohort. In vitro tests confirmed that three of the cytomegalovirus-associated TCR beta chains recognize cytomegalovirus antigens. At a false discovery rate of 0.05, a later analysis linked some 17,000 TCR beta sequences to specific HLA alleles. A group of highly shared sequence variants was considered likely to be a technical artifact of the sequencing pipeline. According to a later analysis, most CMV-associated TCR beta chains appeared to be HLA-restricted, and the HLA associations seemed to be driven largely by CMV exposure. It was suggested by the authors that the approach could potentially be generalized to other disease states and immunological phenotypes. Linkage disequilibrium might explain the correlated functional status among segregating V segments, but an unknown experimental factor could not be excluded. In the study, approximately 160 TCR beta chains were listed as associated with cytomegalovirus. Across donors, most TCR sequences were observed very rarely, whereas some public TCRs were present in many individuals. V-gene and J-gene trimming of TCR beta chains was associated with a missense DCLRE1C variant in a later genetic analysis, and the association was replicated in an independent cohort. According to a later analysis, parvovirus B19, influenza, CMV and Epstein-Barr virus appeared linked to several top co-occurrence clusters. A further reported finding was that TCR beta sequences accurately predicted the HLA-A and HLA-B alleles for most subjects in the first cohort. A later analysis found that TCR association rates varied across HLA loci, with DRB1 alleles showing the most associated TCRs and HLA-C alleles the fewest.

The V gene is TRBV28 and the J gene is TRBJ2-7, with 8 bases aligning to TRBD1. Source material: PBMCs. This TCR was recovered from a man aged 40-49 years in good health and CMV-seropositive. This receptor carries the CDR3 CASSLRTGTIYEQYF. The sequenced DNA: TGTGCCAGCAGTTTAAGGACAGGGACCATTTACGAGCAGTACTTC.